This TCR beta chain was found in a study of T-cell reconstitution after alpha-beta-depleted transplantation in children. Trimming left V 6 bases short and J 0 bases short, with 12 bases between. Germline assignment: CDR1 DFQATT and CDR2 SNEGSKA (reference sequence). The CDR3 extends over 14 amino acids. Notes on the study in general: Some patients showed high day-60 TCRbeta diversity, which derived from surviving recipient T cells and thymic progenitors.

The TCRbeta library incorporated unique molecular identifiers. TCRdb re-derived calls from the PCR reads in MiXCR, one entry per CDR3 protein. The sample gives about 540,000 distinct CDR3 sequences, 27% of which show up once; about 35% is in the top ten. In this sample, this clonotype turned up a few times. Its matching antigen is unknown. The sample in question was PBMCs, obtained before TCRalphabeta/CD19-depleted stem cell transplant. The receptor was derived from a boy under two years old with Wiskott-Aldrich syndrome, due to receive a stem cell transplant. The chain combines TRBV20-1 with TRBJ2-1; D ambiguous. The CDR3 coding sequence is TGCAGTGCACGTCCCGCAGACTCCTACAATGAGCAGTTCTTC. Residues: CSARPADSYNEQFF.